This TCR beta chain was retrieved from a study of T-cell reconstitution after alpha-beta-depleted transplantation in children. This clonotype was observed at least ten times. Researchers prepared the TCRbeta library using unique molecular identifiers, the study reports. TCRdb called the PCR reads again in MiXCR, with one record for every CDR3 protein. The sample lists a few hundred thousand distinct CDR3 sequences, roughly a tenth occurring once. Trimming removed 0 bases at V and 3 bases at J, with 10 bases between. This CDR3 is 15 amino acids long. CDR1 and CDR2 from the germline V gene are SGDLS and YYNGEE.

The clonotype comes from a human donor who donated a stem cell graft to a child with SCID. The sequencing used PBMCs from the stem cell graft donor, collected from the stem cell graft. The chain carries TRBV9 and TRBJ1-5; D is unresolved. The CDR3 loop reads CASSVDLQYNQPQHF. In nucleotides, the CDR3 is TGTGCCAGCAGCGTAGACCTACAGTACAATCAGCCCCAGCATTTT.